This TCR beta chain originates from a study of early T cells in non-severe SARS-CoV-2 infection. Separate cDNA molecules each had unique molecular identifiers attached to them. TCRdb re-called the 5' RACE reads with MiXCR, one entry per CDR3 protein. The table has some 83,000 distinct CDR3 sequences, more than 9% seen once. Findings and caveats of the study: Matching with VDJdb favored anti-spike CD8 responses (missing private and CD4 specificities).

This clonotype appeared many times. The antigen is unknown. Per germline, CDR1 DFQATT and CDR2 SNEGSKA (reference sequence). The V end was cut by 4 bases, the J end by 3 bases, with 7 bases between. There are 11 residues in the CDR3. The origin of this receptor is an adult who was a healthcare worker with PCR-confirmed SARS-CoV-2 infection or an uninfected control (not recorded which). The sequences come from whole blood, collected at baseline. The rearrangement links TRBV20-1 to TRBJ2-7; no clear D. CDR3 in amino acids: CSATGDYEQYF. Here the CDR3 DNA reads TGCAGTGCTACCGGTGACTACGAGCAGTACTTC.